The sequence of this T cell receptor beta chain was determined in a study of blood T cell repertoires in COVID-19. Looking at the study overall: COVID-19 samples collected from the United States, Italy and Spain covered acute and convalescent phases. T cells, B-cell-depleted T cells, or PBMCs provided the cDNA or gDNA that served as material.

Patients from Seattle were sampled longitudinally, starting during active infection. V lost 4 bases and J lost 5; bases outside the gene matches: 7. CDR3 length: 15 amino acids. Germline V gene sequence: CDR1 LNHDA, CDR2 SQIVND (reference sequence). This table comes from immunoSEQ multiplex PCR, and its TCRdb copy is limited to in-frame clones, with some not included. The data show more than 350,000 clones, about 89% seen once. The origin of this receptor is a woman between 25 and 40 years old with COVID-19, enrolled during active disease. The V call is TRBV19, the J call TRBJ2-5, with TRBD2 matching 10 bases. The material sequenced was peripheral blood. CDR3 sequence reads: CASSTLIAGGETQYF. In nucleotides, the CDR3 is TGTGCCAGTAGTACGTTAATAGCGGGAGGTGAGACCCAGTACTTC.